This T cell receptor beta chain is drawn from a study of beta chain features in type 1 diabetes listed by TCRdb under 2018. For the wider study: Patients and healthy donors did not differ in mean age, gender distribution, total cell number or subset yield. A total of about 99,000,000 sorted cells were examined across all samples, and RNA yield correlated strongly with the number of cells per subset. The study compared TCRB repertoires of sorted circulating CD4+ T cell subsets between recently diagnosed type 1 diabetes patients and matched healthy donors. Regulatory and stem cell-like memory subsets were obtained from only 8 patients and roughly 8 healthy donors, while naive and central memory subsets were obtained from all 30 or so donors. Results the study describes overall, beyond this receptor: Because small numbers of individuals were included in the HLA sub-analyses, any influence of HLA type on TCRB rearrangement was left unresolved. Because cDNA rather than genomic DNA was sequenced, highly expressing activated cells could have been over-represented, although no difference in activation and CD3 levels was found between groups. A moderate but significant shortening of TCRB CDR3 length was observed in type 1 diabetes patients in all four CD4+ subsets. At VDJ recombination sites, patients with type 1 diabetes made fewer insertions and deleted more nucleotides, a pattern implying thymic rearrangement abnormalities. Shorter templates might be favored by PCR, yet because patient and control samples were amplified and corrected together, any such skew would affect both groups equally. Naive, central memory and regulatory TCRB repertoires appeared more similar among patients than among healthy donors.

All of the isolated RNA was reverse transcribed with the High Capacity cDNA Reverse Transcription Kit, so expressed TCRB transcripts were sequenced. Deep immunoSEQ sequencing was applied to naive, central memory and regulatory T cell samples, giving an average of approximately 3.8 million total reads per sample. Sorted cells were lysed in RLT buffer and RNA was extracted with DNase-treated RNeasy Micro or Mini kits, depending on cell number. To prevent cross-contamination, every cell subset was processed on its own, while patient and healthy donor samples were processed together. The immunoSEQ multiplex PCR was used to amplify TCRB sequences from cDNA, yielding 87-bp fragments that span the CDR3 region. Amplicons were sequenced on the Illumina HiSeq platform. Regarding the original processing steps: PCR bias was computationally corrected using synthetic template baselines, reads within Hamming distance 2 were collapsed, and singletons that could not be merged were discarded. Reads were aligned against IMGT so that V, D and J genes, CDR3 length and insertions or deletions at six rearrangement sites could be assigned. Clonotype counts were normalized to sorted cell number within each subset before computing true diversity and Gini coefficients with the tcR R package. The overlap coefficient, calculated on TCRB nucleotide sequences, was used to quantify repertoire sharing. As stored in TCRdb, this immuneACCESS dataset retains in-frame rearrangements with V and J assigned. A fraction of the clones does not appear; measured against another copy, unresolved V genes explain less than half of the discrepancy, and the remainder lacks a known reason. V, J and clone size are those of that table, while D and trimming were read from the DNA. This sample lists more than 110,000 clones; 6% to 7.5% were detected once. Approximately 1.4% of the sample comes from the top ten.

A single peripheral blood draw of around 120 mL on average was collected from each donor into heparinised tubes. A BD FACSAria II and a panel including CD45RO, CCR7, CD25, CD127, CD95 and CD27 were used to sort naive, central memory, regulatory and stem cell-like memory CD4+ T cells. Purity was above 95% for every sorted population. Right away, PBMCs were isolated by Lymphoprep density gradient centrifugation and were stained directly, with no culture step. So that batch effects would be minimized, each experiment stained and sorted samples in pairs, pairing one healthy donor with one patient. This clone was observed a few times. It has no known antigen specificity. Base qualities are not at hand, and no much larger clone is one base apart. CDR1 and CDR2 (SGHTA, FQGNSA) derive from the germline V gene. V trim: 7 bases; J trim: 7 bases; unmatched bases: 8. Counted from cysteine to phenylalanine, this CDR3 has 13 amino acids. The only DNA kept is the CDR3, 39 bases in frame from the first base.

The TCR originated in a woman in her twenties or thirties in good health. The chain is assembled from TRBV7-2 and TRBJ1-2, and 8 junctional nucleotides match TRBD1. Material: central memory CD4+ T cells from blood. The CDR3 region has the sequence CASTYQGAGGYTF. The DNA reads TGTGCCAGCACCTACCAGGGGGCTGGTGGCTACACCTTC.